The 15 T cell receptor beta chains presented below share a single source sample, sequenced in a study of cytomegalovirus exposure and HLA in healthy donors. The PCR made use of 60 Vbeta and 13 Jbeta primers. Only in-frame clones appear in the TCRdb table, and some are missing; sequencing was by immunoSEQ multiplex PCR. The table records 150,000 or so clones, approximately 72% of them present only once. The specimen sequenced was PBMCs. The source of these receptors is a human donor in good health.

This chain connects TRBV19 to TRBJ2-5, with 12 bases lining up with TRBD1. Unmatched junction bases numbered 5, after V lost 7 bases and J lost 5 bases. The CDR3 totals 14 residues. Germline V gene data show CDR1 as LNHDA and CDR2 as SQIVND (reference sequence). CDR3 bases: TGTGCCAGTATGGGGACAGGGGGCGCGGAGACCCAGTACTTC. The encoded protein is CASMGTGGAETQYF.

The chain links TRBV19 to TRBJ2-7, with D hard to call. The germline V gene encodes CDR1 LNHDA and CDR2 SQIVND (reference sequence). CDR3 length: 15 residues. V was trimmed by 4 bases and J by 9 bases, leaving 22 bases between them. DNA of the CDR3: TGTGCCAGTAGTAAAGCCGACTCATACCTACGTGGGCAGTACTTC. This encodes CASSKADSYLRGQYF. The full variable domain, in which reference TRBV19 and TRBJ2-7 provide the parts outside the CDR3, is DGGITQSPKYLFRKEGQNVTLSCEQNLNHDAMYWYRQDPGQGLRLIYYSQIVNDFQKGDIAEGYSVSREKKESFPLTVTSAQKNPTAFYLCASSKADSYLRGQYFGPGTRLTVT.

The V and J genes are TRBV5-6 and TRBJ1-3, with unresolved D. The CDR3 loop spans 14 amino acids. V dropped 2 bases and J dropped 8 bases, with 14 bases sitting between them. Germline CDR1 reads SGHDT; CDR2 reads YYEEEE. This chain's CDR3 is CASSFWALRDTIYF. CDR3 coding DNA: TGTGCCAGCAGCTTCTGGGCCCTACGAGACACCATATATTTT.

This chain joins TRBV6-1 and TRBJ2-2; possible D gene TRBD1, 6 bases. This CDR3 spans 12 amino acids. Trimming took off 6 bases at V and 10 bases at J, with 12 bases between the two ends. The germline CDR1 and CDR2 sequences are MNHNS and SASEGT. The CDR3 is CASRIPGQELFF. The CDR3 DNA follows: TGTGCCAGCAGGATACCGGGACAGGAGCTGTTTTTT.

The chain recombines TRBV7-9 with TRBJ2-3; 7 nucleotides line up with TRBD2. The length of the CDR3 is 15 residues. Looked up from germline, CDR1 is SEHNR and CDR2 is FQNEAQ (reference sequence). Trimming took 5 bases from V and 0 from J; bases not matched to a gene: 5. In DNA form, the CDR3 reads TGTGCCAGCAGCGGGGGAGCGGGGAGCACAGATACGCAGTATTTT. It codes for CASSGGAGSTDTQYF.

The V call is TRBV15, the J call TRBJ1-1; 9 nucleotides match TRBD1. J was trimmed by 7 bases and V by 3 bases; bases with no gene match: 6. CDR1 is LNHNV, CDR2 YYDKDF, per germline (reference sequence). CDR3 size: 14 residues. CDR3 region: CATSRTGGTLEAFF. The DNA of the CDR3 is TGTGCCACCAGCAGGACAGGGGGAACCCTTGAAGCTTTCTTT. Full variable domain (remainder filled in from reference TRBV15 and TRBJ1-1): DAMVIQNPRYQVTQFGKPVTLSCSQTLNHNVMYWYQQKSSQAPKLLFHYYDKDFNNEADTPDNFQSRRPNTSFCFLDIRSPGLGDTAMYLCATSRTGGTLEAFFGQGTRLTVV.

The genes are TRBV19 and TRBJ1-2; possibly TRBD1 for D (6 bases). V lost 8 bases and J lost 2, with 12 bases in between. This CDR3 spans 13 amino acids. Germline V lookup: CDR1 LNHDA, CDR2 SQIVND (reference sequence). Written as DNA, the CDR3 is TGTGCCAGTGAAGGGGGAGAGAACTATGGCTACACCTTC. Protein sequence: CASEGGENYGYTF.

The chain uses TRBV9 and TRBJ2-1; tentatively, D is TRBD2 (7 bases). Trimming left V 4 bases short and J 9 bases short, with 17 bases between. CDR1 and CDR2 from the germline V gene are SGDLS and YYNGEE. The CDR3 has 14 residues. CDR3 DNA sequence: TGTGCCAGCAGCCTAAGAGGGGGGGAGGGTGAGCAGTTCTTC. Translating gives CASSLRGGEGEQFF.

V is TRBV4-1 and J is TRBJ1-3; unclear D gene. Germline CDR1 is MGHRA and CDR2 is YSYEKL. Trimming pared 1 base from V and 3 bases from J, leaving 10 bases between. This CDR3 comprises 15 residues. CDR3 protein: CASSQVQSYGNTIYF. In DNA, the CDR3 is TGCGCCAGCAGCCAAGTCCAGTCTTATGGAAACACCATATATTTT.

The chain links TRBV5-1 to TRBJ2-1, with TRBD2 identical over 12 bases. CDR3 length: 15 residues. J was trimmed by 6 bases and V by 2 bases; bases with no gene match: 3. Germline V gene sequence: CDR1 SGHRS, CDR2 YFSETQ. CDR3 residues: CASSLSSGGANEQFF. The CDR3 bases are TGCGCCAGCAGCTTATCTAGCGGGGGGGCCAATGAGCAGTTCTTC.

This chain connects TRBV4-1 to TRBJ2-3, with D perhaps matching TRBD2 (6 bases). Per the germline V gene, CDR1 is MGHRA and CDR2 is YSYEKL. Trimming left V 3 bases short and J 11 bases short, with 15 bases between. There are 13 residues in the CDR3. CDR3 amino acids: CASSQLDYSKQYF. The CDR3 bases are TGCGCCAGCAGCCAGCTGGACTATTCGAAGCAGTATTTT.

This clone was seen a few times. The chain has TRBV5-6 and TRBJ2-2, with 10 bases lining up with TRBD2. Germline lookup yields CDR1 SGHDT and CDR2 YYEEEE. After removal of 4 bases from V and 1 base from J, the junction contained 4 bases not matched to a gene. This CDR3 spans 16 amino acids. CDR3 DNA: TGTGCCAGCAGCGAACCTAGCGGGGGGAACACCGGGGAGCTGTTTTTT. Residues: CASSEPSGGNTGELFF.

The chain has TRBV9 and TRBJ2-2; no clear D gene. CDR3 length: 14 residues. V was pared by 4 bases and J by 0 bases, with 7 bases between. Per germline, CDR1 SGDLS and CDR2 YYNGEE. The CDR3 here is CASSPGANTGELFF. The CDR3 DNA is TGTGCCAGCAGCCCGGGTGCGAACACCGGGGAGCTGTTTTTT.

In DNA, the CDR3 is TGTGCCAGCAGCTTAGGAGGGGGCGCAGATACGCAGTATTTT. Translated: CASSLGGGADTQYF. The V call is TRBV7-8, the J call TRBJ2-3, with 7 bases matching TRBD1. In germline, CDR1 is SGHVS, CDR2 FQNEAQ. V lost 1 base to trimming and J lost 4 bases; unmatched junction nucleotides: 2. The CDR3 is 14 residues long.

CDR3 nucleotides: TGTGCCAGCAGCCTTGGCAGCTCCTATAATTCACCCCTCCACTTT. Translation gives CASSLGSSYNSPLHF. The chain uses TRBV14 and TRBJ1-6, with unresolved D. The V gene's germline CDR1 is SGHDN and CDR2 FVKESK. Trimming took 4 bases from V and 0 from J, leaving 7 bases between them. The CDR3 totals 15 residues.